This T cell receptor (beta chain) appears in the sequencing data of a study of PD-L1 blockade in urothelial cancer. The study's findings and limits: Prediction of better survival came from below-median pretreatment blood TCR clonality.

Patient disease was locally advanced or metastatic urothelial carcinoma. Clones were read by immunoSEQ multiplex PCR, and TCRdb kept only the in-frame ones, dropping some. Counted here are over 45,000 clones, around 90% occurring once; the ten biggest clones make up 6% to 9%. To note about this clone: No antigen is known for it.

The CDR3 contains 12 residues. CDR1 SEHNR and CDR2 FQNEAQ come from the germline V gene (reference sequence). V was trimmed by 4 bases and J by 5 bases, leaving 8 bases between them. The material sequenced was PBMCs, taken around atezolizumab (anti-PD-L1) treatment. This receptor was taken from a man in his 60s with urothelial cancer. The V and J genes are TRBV7-9 and TRBJ1-1; D perhaps matches TRBD1 (6 bases). The CDR3 bases are TGTGCCAGCAGCTCTGGACAGACTGAAGCTTTCTTT. Translation: CASSSGQTEAFF. The full variable domain, with the rest looked up from reference TRBV7-9 and TRBJ1-1, is DTGVSQNPRHKITKRGQNVTFRCDPISEHNRLYWYRQTLGQGPEFLTYFQNEAQLEKSRLLSDRFSAERPKGSFSTLEIQRTEQGDSAMYLCASSSGQTEAFFGQGTRLTVV.